One and the same sample provided the 18 T cell receptor beta chains below, sequenced in a study of vaccination and CD4 T cells after COVID-19. TCRdb processed the PCR reads anew with MiXCR; each CDR3 protein has one entry. The sample contains around 31,000 distinct CDR3 sequences, about 49% of which appear only once. Time point defined: late sampling 161 to 241 days after vaccination in three convalescent patients. The sequencing used CD4+ T cells from blood, collected about 7 months after SARS-CoV-2 vaccination. These TCRs come from a human donor who had recovered from COVID-19.

This chain uses TRBV7-9 with TRBJ2-3, with D uncertain. Germline values: CDR1 SEHNR, CDR2 FQNEAQ (reference sequence). This CDR3 is 13 amino acids long. V lost 1 base and J 1 base, leaving 3 bases between the germline ends. In DNA, the CDR3 is TGTGCCAGCAGCTTAGTGGGCACAGATACGCAGTATTTT. Protein sequence: CASSLVGTDTQYF.

This clonotype was recorded a few times. This chain uses TRBV7-8 with TRBJ2-3; D is unresolved. The length of the CDR3 is 14 residues. Germline loops: CDR1 SGHVS, CDR2 FQNEAQ. Trimming removed 5 bases from V and 3 bases from J, with 12 bases in between. The CDR3 bases are TGTGCCAGCAGCGCAACCTATGGGACAGATACGCAGTATTTT. Encoded protein: CASSATYGTDTQYF.

The chain recombines TRBV5-4 with TRBJ2-1, with 11 bases fitting TRBD2. V shed 4 bases and J 8 bases; nucleotides not matched to a gene: 8. This CDR3 has 15 residues. Germline assignment: CDR1 SGHNT and CDR2 YYREEE (reference sequence). The CDR3 DNA follows: TGTGCCAGCAGCCCCACTAGCGGGAGTTTTGATGAGCAGTTCTTC. This codes for CASSPTSGSFDEQFF.

CDR3 residues: CASRARGNQPQHF. The CDR3, as DNA: TGTGCCAGCCGGGCTCGGGGCAATCAGCCCCAGCATTTT. This sequence joins TRBV28 and TRBJ1-5, with D uncertain. Trimming removed 8 bases from V and 2 bases from J, with 10 bases in between. The CDR3 length is 13 residues. CDR1 MDHEN and CDR2 SYDVKM come from the germline V gene.

This clonotype occurred a few times. The chain links TRBV5-4 to TRBJ2-5, with 8 bases matching TRBD1. CDR1 is SGHNT and CDR2 is YYREEE in the germline V gene (reference sequence). Unmatched junction bases numbered 9, after V lost 3 bases and J lost 11 bases. The CDR3 spans 13 residues. CDR3 protein: CASSSIDRGFQYF. The CDR3 DNA reads TGTGCCAGCAGCTCAATTGACAGGGGATTTCAGTACTTC.

The gene calls are TRBV20-1 and TRBJ2-5; TRBD2 matches 10 bases. This CDR3 has 15 amino acids. Looked up from germline, CDR1 is DFQATT and CDR2 is SNEGSKA (reference sequence). Trimming took 5 bases from V and 4 from J; bases not matched to a gene: 10. This CDR3 reads CSAQTPRLAGETQYF. In DNA, the CDR3 is TGCAGTGCTCAAACCCCCCGACTAGCGGGAGAGACCCAGTACTTC.

J is TRBJ2-6 and V is TRBV18; D gene unclear. CDR3 length: 15 amino acids. Trimming left V 6 bases short and J 4 bases short, with 13 bases between. CDR1 KGHSH and CDR2 LQKENI come from the germline V gene. CDR3 sequence reads: CASSLTHAGANVLTF. In DNA form, the CDR3 reads TGTGCCAGCTCCCTAACTCACGCCGGGGCCAACGTCCTGACTTTC.

V gene TRBV7-6 combines with J gene TRBJ2-7; D not certain. The CDR3 is made up of 14 amino acids. CDR1 and CDR2 from the germline V gene are SGHVS and FNYEAQ. The V and J ends lost 1 base and 0 bases respectively, with 7 bases between them. CDR3 coding DNA: TGTGCCAGCAGCTTAGATCCGGGCTCCTACGAGCAGTACTTC. It is translated as CASSLDPGSYEQYF.

A few counts support this clonotype. The V call is TRBV7-2, the J call TRBJ1-2; maybe TRBD1 (5 bases). Trimming cost V 5 bases and J 0 bases, with 13 bases left between them. Germline V CDR1 and CDR2: SGHTA, FQGNSA. The CDR3 runs to 15 residues. CDR3 residues: CASSLWGGANYGYTF. The CDR3 DNA reads TGTGCCAGCAGCCTGTGGGGCGGAGCTAACTATGGCTACACCTTC.

This clonotype was observed a few times. The rearrangement joins TRBV2 to TRBJ1-6; D gene unclear. Trimming pared 6 bases from V and 6 bases from J, leaving 12 bases between. The CDR3 runs 14 residues. The germline gives CDR1 SNHLY, CDR2 FYNNEI. For the CDR3, the DNA is TGTGCCAGCAGGGTCATGAGTTCTAATTCACCCCTCCACTTT. It encodes CASRVMSSNSPLHF.

This chain uses TRBV6-2 or TRBV6-3 with TRBJ1-2; D unresolved. The CDR3 runs 15 residues. The V and J ends lost 5 bases and 1 base respectively, with 14 bases between them. Germline V lookup: CDR1 MNHEY, CDR2 SVGEGT. This CDR3 is CASSDTVNNNYGYTF. DNA of the CDR3: TGTGCCAGCAGTGATACTGTGAACAATAACTATGGCTACACCTTC.

A few counts support this clonotype. The chain employs TRBV12-3 or TRBV12-4 and TRBJ2-7, with 10 bases that match TRBD1. The CDR3 has 14 amino acids. V gave up 1 base and J gave up 11 bases; unmatched junction bases: 8. The CDR3 protein is CASSLGTGGGGEYF. The CDR3 bases are TGTGCCAGCAGTTTAGGGACAGGGGGTGGAGGCGAGTACTTC.

This clonotype has more than one count but fewer than ten. This rearrangement joins TRBV6-4 to TRBJ2-1, with 9 bases lining up with TRBD2. Germline values: CDR1 MRHNA, CDR2 SNTAGT. Trimming removed 0 bases from V and 7 bases from J; junction bases left unmatched: 7. The CDR3 loop spans 16 amino acids. The CDR3 spells CASSDSGGRASNEQFF. CDR3 coding DNA: TGTGCCAGCAGTGACTCGGGCGGGAGGGCCTCTAATGAGCAGTTCTTC.

This clonotype was seen a handful of times. The V call is TRBV21-1, the J call TRBJ2-5; the D segment call TRBD1 is taken from the table without a DNA check. TRBV21-1 is a listed pseudogene. CDR3 length: 17 amino acids. The DNA for the CDR3 is TGTGCCAGCAGCTCAACGGGGGGTTTAGCGACCCAAGAGACCCAGTACTTC. Amino acid sequence: CASSSTGGLATQETQYF.

The chain combines TRBV29-1 with TRBJ1-1; D is unresolved. The germline gives CDR1 SQVTM, CDR2 ANQGSEA. V was clipped by 7 bases and J by 2 bases, with 11 bases between them. The CDR3 contains 12 residues. CDR3 loop: CSGHAQNTEAFF. The CDR3 DNA follows: TGCAGCGGGCATGCCCAAAACACTGAAGCTTTCTTT.

The genes are TRBV7-2 and TRBJ2-7; 10 nucleotides agree with TRBD1. V lost 5 bases to trimming and J lost 6 bases; unmatched junction nucleotides: 10. This CDR3 region has 15 residues. Looked up from germline, CDR1 is SGHTA and CDR2 is FQGNSA. CDR3: CASSRRDRGRGEQYF. CDR3 sequence (DNA): TGTGCCAGCAGCCGCCGGGACAGGGGTCGGGGCGAGCAGTACTTC.

The chain links TRBV27 to TRBJ2-3; D not resolved. V shed 0 bases and J shed 4 bases, with 8 bases lying between them. Germline V lookup: CDR1 MNHEY, CDR2 SMNVEV (reference sequence). The CDR3 contains 14 residues. This CDR3 reads CASSLSIVADTQYF. CDR3 sequence (DNA): TGTGCCAGCAGTTTATCGATAGTGGCAGATACGCAGTATTTT.

A remark on this clonotype: A junction boundary mismatches the germline segment, possibly from a read error. V is TRBV27 and J is TRBJ2-1; 8 bases map to TRBD2. The CDR3 runs 15 residues. Germline V gives CDR1 MNHEY, CDR2 SMNVEV (reference sequence). CDR3 residues: CTSSITTGLVSEQFF. The CDR3 DNA sequence: TGTACCAGCAGTATCACGACGGGACTAGTTAGTGAGCAGTTCTTC.